These 24 T cell receptor beta chains originate from one sample sequenced in a study of T-cell reconstitution after alpha-beta-depleted transplantation in children. A library of TCRbeta sequences, prepared with unique molecular identifiers, was generated. TCRdb fed the PCR reads into MiXCR, producing one record per CDR3 protein. Here the sample spans around 670,000 distinct CDR3 sequences, approximately 14% being singletons. Sequencing was performed on PBMCs, taken before TCRalphabeta/CD19-depleted stem cell transplant. The receptor source for this set is a girl between 2 and 10 years old with congenital amegakaryocytic thrombocytopenia, due to receive a stem cell transplant.

In this sample, this clonotype turned up many times. V is TRBV20-1 and J is TRBJ1-1, with D possibly being TRBD1 (6 bases). The CDR3 runs 15 residues. The germline V gene has CDR1 DFQATT and CDR2 SNEGSKA (reference sequence). V lost 6 bases, J lost 3 bases, and 20 bases lay in between. The CDR3 bases are TGCAGTGCCCTCACATTGTTGGGGGCCCACACTGAAGCTTTCTTT. It encodes CSALTLLGAHTEAFF.

This clonotype has ten or more counts. The V and J genes are TRBV28 and TRBJ2-5; no clear D gene. The CDR3 length is 11 residues. Germline lookup yields CDR1 MDHEN and CDR2 SYDVKM. The CDR3 is CALGVQETQYF. The CDR3, as DNA: TGTGCTCTAGGTGTACAAGAGACCCAGTACTTC.

At least ten counts were recorded for this clonotype. The gene calls are TRBV29-1 and TRBJ2-5; tentatively, D is TRBD2 (6 bases). The germline V and J ends were trimmed by 1 base and 5 bases, with 11 bases remaining between them. The CDR3 is made up of 13 amino acids. The germline gives CDR1 SQVTM, CDR2 ANQGSEA. CDR3 DNA sequence: TGCAGCGTTGAAGGGGACTCCTCGGAGACCCAGTACTTC. It specifies CSVEGDSSETQYF.

This clonotype appeared a few times. J is TRBJ2-1 and V is TRBV5-5; D is unresolved. This CDR3 region has 15 residues. From germline, CDR1 is SGHKS and CDR2 YYEKEE (reference sequence). V lost 2 bases and J lost 5, with 14 bases in between. The CDR3 protein is CASSFVYMSNNEQFF. The CDR3, as DNA: TGTGCCAGCAGCTTTGTTTATATGAGTAACAATGAGCAGTTCTTC.

The table lists this clonotype with many counts. The chain employs TRBV11-2 and TRBJ2-4; D may correspond to TRBD1 or TRBD2 (5 bases each). The length of the CDR3 is 14 residues. V lost 2 bases, J lost 5 bases, and 10 bases lay in between. Germline CDR1 and CDR2: SGHAT and FQNNGV. CDR3 nucleotides: TGTGCCAGCAGCTTAAGGGACGGTGAAAACATTCAGTACTTC. It translates to CASSLRDGENIQYF.

In this sample, this clonotype turned up many times. The chain combines TRBV20-1 with TRBJ2-7; TRBD2 is a possible D gene (5 bases). Per the germline V gene, CDR1 is DFQATT and CDR2 is SNEGSKA (reference sequence). CDR3 length equals 12 residues. Trimming removed 5 bases at V and 3 bases at J, with 11 bases between. CDR3 residues: CSAGLSGYEQYF. The CDR3, as DNA: TGCAGTGCTGGACTGTCCGGCTACGAGCAGTACTTC.

This clonotype came up many times. V gene TRBV7-2 combines with J gene TRBJ1-1; tentatively, D is TRBD1 (5 bases). Looked up from germline, CDR1 is SGHTA and CDR2 is FQGNSA. Between the trimmed V and J ends, which lost 5 bases and 1 base, there was a span of 17 bases. The CDR3 covers 16 residues. The CDR3 loop reads CASSLREGGKNTEAFF. The DNA of the CDR3 is TGTGCCAGCAGCCTCAGGGAGGGAGGGAAGAACACTGAAGCTTTCTTT.

In its sample, this clonotype was seen a few times. The chain carries TRBV19 and TRBJ2-3, with D possibly TRBD1 on 5 matching bases. Germline V CDR1 and CDR2: LNHDA, SQIVND (reference sequence). The CDR3 length is 16 residues. V lost 5 bases and J 3 bases, leaving 18 bases between the germline ends. In nucleotides, the CDR3 is TGTGCCAGTAGTTCCGGCAGGGCCAAGACTACAGATACGCAGTATTTT. Translating gives CASSSGRAKTTDTQYF.

The CDR3 region has the DNA TGTGCCAGCAGTCCGACTAGCGGGTTGTGGGAGCAGTACTTC. Protein: CASSPTSGLWEQYF. The V call is TRBV28, the J call TRBJ2-7, with 10 bases matching TRBD2. The V gene's germline CDR1 is MDHEN and CDR2 SYDVKM. This CDR3 has 14 amino acids. V trimming: 5 bases; J trimming: 7 bases; junction bases outside the gene matches: 8.

The chain couples TRBV5-1 to TRBJ1-1; 10 bases align to TRBD1. This CDR3 is 16 amino acids long. The J segment lost 5 bases and the V segment lost 4 bases, leaving 11 bases of the junction unmatched. The germline V gene encodes CDR1 SGHRS and CDR2 YFSETQ. CDR3 coding DNA: TGCGCCAGCAGCAGGGATACCGGGACAGGGGAGACTGAAGCTTTCTTT. It yields the protein CASSRDTGTGETEAFF.

In this sample, this clonotype turned up a few times. This chain's CDR3 is CASKRTRTGFDEQYF. CDR3 DNA: TGTGCCAGTAAGAGGACCAGGACAGGGTTTGACGAGCAGTACTTC. The gene calls are TRBV19 and TRBJ2-7, with 8 bases matching TRBD1. In germline, CDR1 is LNHDA, CDR2 SQIVND (reference sequence). The CDR3 extends over 15 amino acids. V shed 7 bases and J 5 bases; nucleotides not matched to a gene: 13.

This clonotype turned up a few times. The rearrangement joins TRBV20-1 to TRBJ1-5, with a tentative D call TRBD1 (5 bases). V was pared by 6 bases and J by 2 bases, with 17 bases between. The germline V gene encodes CDR1 DFQATT and CDR2 SNEGSKA (reference sequence). CDR3 length: 15 residues. This CDR3 reads CSAGTSLGGNQPQHF. DNA of the CDR3: TGCAGTGCCGGCACCTCCTTAGGGGGCAATCAGCCCCAGCATTTT.

This clonotype was detected ten times or more. This sequence joins TRBV5-5 and TRBJ2-1; D is unresolved. V was shortened by 3 bases and J by 0 bases, with 10 bases between the two germline ends. Germline V gene lookup returns CDR1 SGHKS and CDR2 YYEKEE (reference sequence). The CDR3 sequence is 15 residues long. This CDR3 reads CASSSYLSSYNEQFF. For the CDR3, the DNA is TGTGCCAGCAGCTCGTACCTGAGCTCCTACAATGAGCAGTTCTTC.

This chain uses TRBV4-1 with TRBJ2-4; 10 nucleotides align to TRBD2. Germline V gene sequence: CDR1 MGHRA, CDR2 YSYEKL. The V segment lost 4 bases and the J segment 6 bases; nucleotides outside the gene matches: 6. CDR3 size: 15 residues. Written as DNA, the CDR3 is TGCGCCAGCAGCCGAGGACGGACTAGCGGAAACATTCAGTACTTC. Amino acid sequence: CASSRGRTSGNIQYF.

The table lists this clonotype with a few counts. The genes are TRBV5-1 and TRBJ2-7, with TRBD2 matching over 8 bases. Germline lookup yields CDR1 SGHRS and CDR2 YFSETQ. This CDR3 spans 15 amino acids. Germline trimming cut 4 bases from V and 0 bases from J; bases unmatched to any gene: 6. The CDR3: CASSPSGSSSYEQYF. The CDR3 DNA reads as TGCGCCAGCAGCCCTAGCGGGTCCAGCTCCTACGAGCAGTACTTC.

V usage is TRBV29-1 and J usage is TRBJ2-5, with D maybe TRBD1 (6 bases). Germline CDR1 reads SQVTM; CDR2 reads ANQGSEA. CDR3 length: 12 residues. V shed 3 bases and J shed 1 base, with 6 bases lying between them. The CDR3 DNA reads as TGCAGCGTTGAGGGGGCCCAAGAGACCCAGTACTTC. Translated, it gives CSVEGAQETQYF.

This clonotype was picked up many times. J is TRBJ2-7 and V is TRBV20-1; 9 nucleotides agree with TRBD1. Germline trimming cut 6 bases from V and 5 bases from J; bases unmatched to any gene: 11. Germline loops: CDR1 DFQATT, CDR2 SNEGSKA (reference sequence). The CDR3 has 14 residues. CDR3: CSAQEDRGSDEQYF. CDR3 DNA: TGCAGTGCGCAAGAGGACAGGGGATCTGACGAGCAGTACTTC.

The chain combines TRBV4-2 with TRBJ2-7; either TRBD1 or TRBD2 may fit D (5 bases each). The V end lost 1 base, the J end lost 0 bases, and 16 bases lay between the germline ends. This CDR3 contains 17 residues. CDR1 LGHNA and CDR2 YNFKEQ come from the germline V gene. CDR3 region: CASSQVTGTFNSYEQYF. The CDR3 nucleotides read TGTGCCAGCAGCCAAGTCACCGGGACCTTTAACTCCTACGAGCAGTACTTC.

This clonotype was found many times. The chain has TRBV27 and TRBJ2-3; a weak D match, TRBD2 (6 bases). This CDR3 is 13 amino acids long. Looked up from germline, CDR1 is MNHEY and CDR2 is SMNVEV (reference sequence). V was trimmed by 6 bases and J by 4 bases, leaving 11 bases between them. Here the CDR3 reads CASRAGNADTQYF. CDR3 sequence (DNA): TGTGCCAGCAGGGCGGGAAACGCAGATACGCAGTATTTT.

This clonotype was seen many times. This chain connects TRBV20-1 to TRBJ2-5, with 7 bases lining up with TRBD1. The trim removed 4 bases at V and 4 bases at J, leaving 3 bases unmatched. The CDR3 is 12 residues long. Germline loops: CDR1 DFQATT, CDR2 SNEGSKA (reference sequence). The CDR3 reads CSANRGRETQYF. Written as DNA, the CDR3 is TGCAGTGCTAACAGGGGCAGAGAGACCCAGTACTTC.

This clonotype was found a few times. The chain has TRBV24-1 and TRBJ2-1; D is perhaps TRBD2 (5 bases). In germline, CDR1 is KGHDR, CDR2 SFDVKD. The V end was cut by 4 bases, the J end by 8 bases, with 14 bases between. The CDR3 length is 14 residues. This chain's CDR3 is CATSDFREDHEQFF. The DNA for the CDR3 is TGTGCCACCAGTGACTTTCGGGAAGATCATGAGCAGTTCTTC.

The rearrangement joins TRBV7-8 to TRBJ2-1; a possible D gene is TRBD2 (6 bases). The V end was cut by 8 bases, the J end by 2 bases, with 10 bases between. The CDR3 is 13 amino acids. CDR1 and CDR2 from the germline V gene are SGHVS and FQNEAQ. Here the CDR3 reads CASGLAPYNEQFF. The CDR3 DNA follows: TGTGCCAGCGGGCTAGCGCCCTACAATGAGCAGTTCTTC. Drawing the rest from reference TRBV7-8 and TRBJ2-1, the complete variable domain is GAGVSQSPRYKVAKRGQDVALRCDPISGHVSLFWYQQALGQGPEFLTYFQNEAQLDKSGLPSDRFFAERPEGSVSTLKIQRTQQEDSAVYLCASGLAPYNEQFFGPGTRLTVL.

This clonotype was picked up many times. The V and J genes are TRBV6-1 and TRBJ2-4; a weak D match, TRBD1 (5 bases). Between the trimmed V and J ends, which lost 5 bases and 0 bases, there was a span of 11 bases. CDR3 length: 15 amino acids. Germline CDR1 reads MNHNS; CDR2 reads SASEGT. The chain's CDR3 is CASSPVGQAKNIQYF. The CDR3 DNA reads as TGTGCCAGCAGTCCGGTTGGACAAGCCAAAAACATTCAGTACTTC.

In its sample, this clonotype was seen a few times. The rearrangement links TRBV11-2 to TRBJ2-3, with 11 positions matching TRBD2. The germline V gene has CDR1 SGHAT and CDR2 FQNNGV. With 4 bases clipped from V and 0 bases from J, the junction kept 6 bases outside the gene matches. The CDR3 covers 17 residues. The CDR3 DNA is TGTGCCAGCAGCTGGGAGATAGCGGGAGGGAGCACAGATACGCAGTATTTT. This translates into CASSWEIAGGSTDTQYF.